The source of this T cell receptor (beta chain) is a study of CD8 T cells in ankylosing spondylitis. Making the TCR beta libraries involved quantitative 5'-RACE with molecular barcodes. TCRdb redid the calling of the 5' RACE reads with MiXCR, one entry per CDR3 protein. The repertoire holds more than 250,000 distinct CDR3 sequences, with under 14% as singletons. The CDR3 contains 14 residues. The V and J ends lost 5 bases and 4 bases respectively, with 14 bases between them. Germline V gene lookup returns CDR1 MDHEN and CDR2 SYDVKM. Sequencing used blood, either unsorted or a sorted T cell fraction (not recorded which). The rearrangement joins TRBV28 to TRBJ1-2; tentatively, D is TRBD1 (5 bases). This TCR was recovered from a female donor with ankylosing spondylitis or in good health (not recorded which). CDR3 DNA sequence: TGTGCCAGCAGTACCTGGACAAGAACCTATGGCTACACCTTC. Translated: CASSTWTRTYGYTF.